This paragraph reports one TCR beta chain. As originally analysed: Reference gene primers were amplified, and this amplification served to estimate nucleated cell counts. The method was immunoSEQ multiplex PCR; TCRdb's version includes in-frame clones alone and lacks a portion of them. V, J and clone size reflect that table, while D and trimming were determined from the DNA. The table includes some 170,000 clones, less than 90% detected once. Participants had their cohort set by participant-reported clinical history. Germline V gene data show CDR1 as LNHDA and CDR2 as SQIVND (reference sequence). The CDR3 spans 13 residues. V lost 7 bases and J 2 bases, leaving 8 bases between the germline ends. The data derive from a study of blood T cell repertoires in COVID-19. In the study overall: Sources were T cells, B-cell-depleted T cells, or PBMCs; the material itself was cDNA or gDNA.

The V gene is TRBV19, the J gene TRBJ1-4; D uncertain. This TCR came from a human donor with acute COVID-19. The donor label of this sample is uncertain. Material for sequencing was PBMCs or T cells enriched from blood (not recorded which). The CDR3: CASKVGTNEKLFF. DNA for the CDR3: TGTGCCAGTAAGGTGGGCACTAATGAAAAACTGTTTTTT.